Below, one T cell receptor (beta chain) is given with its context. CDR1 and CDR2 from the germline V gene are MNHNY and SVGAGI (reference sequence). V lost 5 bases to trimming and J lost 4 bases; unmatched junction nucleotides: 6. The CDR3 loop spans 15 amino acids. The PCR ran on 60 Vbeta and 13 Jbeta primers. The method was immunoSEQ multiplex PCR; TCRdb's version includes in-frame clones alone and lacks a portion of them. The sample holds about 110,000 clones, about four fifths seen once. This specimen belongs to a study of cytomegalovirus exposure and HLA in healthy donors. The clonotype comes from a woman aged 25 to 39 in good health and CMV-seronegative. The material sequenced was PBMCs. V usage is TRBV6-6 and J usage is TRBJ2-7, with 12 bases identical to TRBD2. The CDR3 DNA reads TGTGCCAGCAGTCTAGCGGGAGGGCCCGGGTACGAGCAGTACTTC. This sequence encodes CASSLAGGPGYEQYF.